This T cell receptor (beta chain) was observed in a study of T cell changes during pregnancy in multiple sclerosis. Germline CDR1 and CDR2: SQVTM and ANQGSEA. V was trimmed by 4 bases and J by 6 bases, leaving 16 bases between them. The CDR3 covers 13 residues. Assay: immunoSEQ multiplex PCR; the TCRdb copy retains only in-frame clones and omits some. The table includes under 150,000 clones, less than 97% detected once. The sequences come from peripheral blood, collected after pregnancy. This chain uses TRBV29-1 with TRBJ2-7; D is possibly TRBD1 (5 bases). The sequence was obtained from a female donor with multiple sclerosis, enrolled in a pregnancy study. The CDR3 DNA is TGCAGCGTTGGTGGGGCCCCCCTGAGCGAGCAGTACTTC. This sequence encodes CSVGGAPLSEQYF.